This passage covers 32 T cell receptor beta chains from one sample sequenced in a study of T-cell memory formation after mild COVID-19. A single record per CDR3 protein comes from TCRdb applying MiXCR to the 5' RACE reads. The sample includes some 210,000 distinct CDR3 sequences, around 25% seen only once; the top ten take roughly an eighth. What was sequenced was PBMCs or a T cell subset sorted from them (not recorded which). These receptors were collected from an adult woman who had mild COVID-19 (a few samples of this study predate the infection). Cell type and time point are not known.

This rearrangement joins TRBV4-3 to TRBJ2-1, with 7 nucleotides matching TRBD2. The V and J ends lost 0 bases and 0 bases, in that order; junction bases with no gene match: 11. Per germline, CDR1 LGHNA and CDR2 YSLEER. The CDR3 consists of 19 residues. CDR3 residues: CASSQDLREGEISYNEQFF. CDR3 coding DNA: TGCGCCAGCAGCCAAGATCTCAGGGAGGGAGAGATCTCCTACAATGAGCAGTTCTTC.

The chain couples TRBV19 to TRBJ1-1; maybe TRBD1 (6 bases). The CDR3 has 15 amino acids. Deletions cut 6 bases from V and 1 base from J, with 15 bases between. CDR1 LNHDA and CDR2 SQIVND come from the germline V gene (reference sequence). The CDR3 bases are TGTGCCAGTAGGACACGACCGACAGGGAACACTGAAGCTTTCTTT. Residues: CASRTRPTGNTEAFF. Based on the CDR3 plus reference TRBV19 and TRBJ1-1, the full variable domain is DGGITQSPKYLFRKEGQNVTLSCEQNLNHDAMYWYRQDPGQGLRLIYYSQIVNDFQKGDIAEGYSVSREKKESFPLTVTSAQKNPTAFYLCASRTRPTGNTEAFFGQGTRLTVV.

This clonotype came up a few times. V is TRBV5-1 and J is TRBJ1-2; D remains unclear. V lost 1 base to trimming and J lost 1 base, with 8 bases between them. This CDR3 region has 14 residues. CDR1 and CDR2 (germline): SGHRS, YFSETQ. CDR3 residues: CASSLNSNNYGYTF. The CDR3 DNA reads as TGCGCCAGCAGCTTGAATTCGAATAACTATGGCTACACCTTC.

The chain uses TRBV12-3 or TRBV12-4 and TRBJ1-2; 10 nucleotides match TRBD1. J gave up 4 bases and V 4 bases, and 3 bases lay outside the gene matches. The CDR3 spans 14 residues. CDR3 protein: CASSSDRGVYGYTF. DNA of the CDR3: TGTGCCAGCAGTTCGGACAGGGGGGTCTATGGCTACACCTTC.

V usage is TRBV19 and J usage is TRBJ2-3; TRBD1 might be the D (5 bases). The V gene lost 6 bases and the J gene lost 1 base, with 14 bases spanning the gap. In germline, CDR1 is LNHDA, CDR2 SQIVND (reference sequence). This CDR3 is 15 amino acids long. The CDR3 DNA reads TGTGCCAGTAGCGGACCAGGACACCGCACAGATACGCAGTATTTT. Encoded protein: CASSGPGHRTDTQYF.

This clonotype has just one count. In DNA, the CDR3 is TGTGCCAGCAGTGATGGAGGACAGCCCCAGCATTTT. This gives the protein CASSDGGQPQHF. The chain uses TRBV2 and TRBJ1-5; no clear D. The CDR3 length is 12 residues. V lost 3 bases to trimming and J lost 7 bases, with 7 bases between them. Looked up from germline, CDR1 is SNHLY and CDR2 is FYNNEI.

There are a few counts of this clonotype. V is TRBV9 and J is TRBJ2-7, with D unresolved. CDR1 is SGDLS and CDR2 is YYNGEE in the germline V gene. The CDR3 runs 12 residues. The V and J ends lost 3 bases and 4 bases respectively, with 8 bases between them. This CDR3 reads CASSASPYEQYF. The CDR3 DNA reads TGTGCCAGCAGCGCTTCTCCTTACGAGCAGTACTTC. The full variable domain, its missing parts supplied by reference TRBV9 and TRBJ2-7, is DSGVTQTPKHLITATGQRVTLRCSPRSGDLSVYWYQQSLDQGLQFLIQYYNGEERAKGNILERFSAQQFPDLHSELNLSSLELGDSALYFCASSASPYEQYFGPGTRLTVT.

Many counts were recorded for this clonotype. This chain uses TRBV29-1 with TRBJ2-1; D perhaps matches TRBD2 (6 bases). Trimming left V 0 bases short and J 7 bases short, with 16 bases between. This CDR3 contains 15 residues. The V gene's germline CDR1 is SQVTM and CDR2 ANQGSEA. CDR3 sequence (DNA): TGCAGCGTTGAAGATCTGTCAGGGAGGATGAATGAGCAGTTCTTC. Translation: CSVEDLSGRMNEQFF.

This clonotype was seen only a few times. The CDR3, as DNA: TGTGCCAGCAGTGATCCGGGACTGGGCTATGGCTACACCTTC. It translates to CASSDPGLGYGYTF. The chain carries TRBV12-3 or TRBV12-4 and TRBJ1-2, with D maybe TRBD1 (5 bases). This CDR3 has 14 amino acids. V was clipped by 5 bases and J by 4 bases, with 14 bases between them.

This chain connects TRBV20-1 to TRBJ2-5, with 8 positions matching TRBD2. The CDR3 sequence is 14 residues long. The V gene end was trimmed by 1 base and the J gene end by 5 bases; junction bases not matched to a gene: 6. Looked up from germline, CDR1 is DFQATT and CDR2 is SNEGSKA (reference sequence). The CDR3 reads CSARVGTRGETQYF. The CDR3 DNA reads TGCAGTGCTAGAGTGGGGACTAGGGGTGAGACCCAGTACTTC.

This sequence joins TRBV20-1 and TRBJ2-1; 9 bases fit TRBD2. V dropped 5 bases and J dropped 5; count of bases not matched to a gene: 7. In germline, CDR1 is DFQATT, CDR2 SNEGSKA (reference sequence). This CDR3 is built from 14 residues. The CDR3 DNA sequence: TGCAGTGCTCCTTTTGCGGGAGGGGACAATGAGCAGTTCTTC. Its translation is CSAPFAGGDNEQFF.

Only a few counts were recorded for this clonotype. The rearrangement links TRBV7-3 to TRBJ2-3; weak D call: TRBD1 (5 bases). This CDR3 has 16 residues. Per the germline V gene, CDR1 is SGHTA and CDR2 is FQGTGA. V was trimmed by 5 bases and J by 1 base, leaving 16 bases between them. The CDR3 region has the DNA TGTGCCAGCAGCCCCGGCCTGGGCAGGGGCACAGATACGCAGTATTTT. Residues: CASSPGLGRGTDTQYF. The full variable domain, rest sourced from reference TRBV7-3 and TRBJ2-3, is GAGVSQTPSNKVTEKGKYVELRCDPISGHTALYWYRQSLGQGPEFLIYFQGTGAADDSGLPNDRFFAVRPEGSVSTLKIQRTERGDSAVYLCASSPGLGRGTDTQYFGPGTRLTVL.

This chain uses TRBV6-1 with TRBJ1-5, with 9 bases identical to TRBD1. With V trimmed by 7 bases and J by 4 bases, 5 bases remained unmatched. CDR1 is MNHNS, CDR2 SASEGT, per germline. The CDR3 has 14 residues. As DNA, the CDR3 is TGTGCCAGCACCTGGACAGGGGAGAATCAGCCCCAGCATTTT. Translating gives CASTWTGENQPQHF.

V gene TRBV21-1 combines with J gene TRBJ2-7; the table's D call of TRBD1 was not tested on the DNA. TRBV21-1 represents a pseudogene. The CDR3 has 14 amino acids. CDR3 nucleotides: TGTGCCAGCAGCAAATGGGACGGGACCTACGAGCAGTACTTC. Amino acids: CASSKWDGTYEQYF.

For the CDR3, the DNA is TGCAGTGCTAGACCTCCTGTTGGGGGAGGTAGAGGCACAGATACGCAGTATTTT. Amino acids: CSARPPVGGGRGTDTQYF. The chain employs TRBV20-1 and TRBJ2-3; the D gene is possibly TRBD2 (6 bases). The CDR3 totals 18 residues. Trimming took 2 bases from V and 1 from J, leaving 22 bases between them. Germline values: CDR1 DFQATT, CDR2 SNEGSKA (reference sequence).

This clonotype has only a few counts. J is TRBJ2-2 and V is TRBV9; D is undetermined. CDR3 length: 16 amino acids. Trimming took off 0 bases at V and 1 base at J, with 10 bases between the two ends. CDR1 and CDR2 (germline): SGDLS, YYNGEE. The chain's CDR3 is CASSVDPTRNTGELFF. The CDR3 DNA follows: TGTGCCAGCAGCGTAGATCCCACCCGGAACACCGGGGAGCTGTTTTTT.

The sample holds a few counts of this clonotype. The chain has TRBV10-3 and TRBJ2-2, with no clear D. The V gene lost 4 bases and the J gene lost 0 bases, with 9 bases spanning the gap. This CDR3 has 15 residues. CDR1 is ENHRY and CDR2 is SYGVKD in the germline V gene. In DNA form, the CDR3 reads TGTGCCATCAGTGCGGTGGACGCGAACACCGGGGAGCTGTTTTTT. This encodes CAISAVDANTGELFF.

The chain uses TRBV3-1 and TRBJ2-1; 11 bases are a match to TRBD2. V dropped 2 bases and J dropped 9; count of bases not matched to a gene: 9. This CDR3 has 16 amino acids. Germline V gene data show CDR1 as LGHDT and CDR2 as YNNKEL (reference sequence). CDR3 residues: CASSQLRLAGRSEQFF. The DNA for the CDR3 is TGTGCCAGCAGCCAACTCCGACTAGCGGGGCGGAGTGAGCAGTTCTTC.

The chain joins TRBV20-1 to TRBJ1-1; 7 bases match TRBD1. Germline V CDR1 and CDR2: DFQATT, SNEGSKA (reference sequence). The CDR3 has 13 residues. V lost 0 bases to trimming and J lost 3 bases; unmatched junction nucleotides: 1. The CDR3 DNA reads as TGCAGTGCTAGAGAGACAGGGTACACTGAAGCTTTCTTT. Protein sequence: CSARETGYTEAFF.

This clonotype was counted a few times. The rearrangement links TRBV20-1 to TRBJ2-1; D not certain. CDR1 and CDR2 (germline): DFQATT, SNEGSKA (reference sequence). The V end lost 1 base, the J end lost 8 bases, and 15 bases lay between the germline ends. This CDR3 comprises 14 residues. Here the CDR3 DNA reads TGCAGTGCTAGAGTCAGCCTGGGCCCCCATGAGCAGTTCTTC. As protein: CSARVSLGPHEQFF.

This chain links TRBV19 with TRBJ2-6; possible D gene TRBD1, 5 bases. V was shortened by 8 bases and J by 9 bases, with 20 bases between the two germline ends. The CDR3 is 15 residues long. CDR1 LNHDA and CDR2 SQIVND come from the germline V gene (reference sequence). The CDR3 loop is CASQTGTLPGNVLTF. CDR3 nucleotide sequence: TGTGCCAGTCAAACAGGAACTCTCCCGGGCAACGTCCTGACTTTC. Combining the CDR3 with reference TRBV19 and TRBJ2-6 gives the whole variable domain DGGITQSPKYLFRKEGQNVTLSCEQNLNHDAMYWYRQDPGQGLRLIYYSQIVNDFQKGDIAEGYSVSREKKESFPLTVTSAQKNPTAFYLCASQTGTLPGNVLTFGAGSRLTVL.

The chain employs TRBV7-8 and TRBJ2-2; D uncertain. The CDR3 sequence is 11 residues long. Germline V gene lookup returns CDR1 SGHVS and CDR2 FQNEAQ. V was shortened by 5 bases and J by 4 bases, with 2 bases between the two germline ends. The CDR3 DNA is TGTGCCAGCAGCATCACCGGGGAGCTGTTTTTT. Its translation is CASSITGELFF.

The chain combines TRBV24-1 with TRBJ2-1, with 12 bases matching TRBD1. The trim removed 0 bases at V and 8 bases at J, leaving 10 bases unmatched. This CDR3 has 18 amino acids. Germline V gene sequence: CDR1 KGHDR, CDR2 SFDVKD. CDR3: CATSDLRTGTGGLDEQFF. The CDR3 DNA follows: TGTGCCACCAGTGATTTGCGGACCGGGACAGGGGGCCTTGATGAGCAGTTCTTC.

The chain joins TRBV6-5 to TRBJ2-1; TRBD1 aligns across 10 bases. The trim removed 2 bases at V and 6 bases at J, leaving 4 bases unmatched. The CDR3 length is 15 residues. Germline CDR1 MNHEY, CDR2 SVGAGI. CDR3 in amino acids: CASSYTGTGVNEQFF. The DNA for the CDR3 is TGTGCCAGCAGTTACACAGGGACAGGGGTCAATGAGCAGTTCTTC.

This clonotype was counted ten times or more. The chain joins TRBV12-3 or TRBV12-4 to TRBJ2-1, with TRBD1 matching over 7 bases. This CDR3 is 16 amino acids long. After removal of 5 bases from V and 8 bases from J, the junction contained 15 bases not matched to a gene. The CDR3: CASSMGQFPASYEQFF. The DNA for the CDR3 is TGTGCCAGCAGTATGGGACAGTTCCCCGCATCATATGAGCAGTTCTTC.

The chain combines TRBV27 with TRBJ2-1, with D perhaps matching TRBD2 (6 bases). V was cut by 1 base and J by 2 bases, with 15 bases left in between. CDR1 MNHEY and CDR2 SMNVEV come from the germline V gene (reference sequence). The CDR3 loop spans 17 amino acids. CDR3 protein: CASSLYFDLATYNEQFF. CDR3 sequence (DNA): TGTGCCAGCAGTTTATATTTTGATCTAGCGACCTACAATGAGCAGTTCTTC.

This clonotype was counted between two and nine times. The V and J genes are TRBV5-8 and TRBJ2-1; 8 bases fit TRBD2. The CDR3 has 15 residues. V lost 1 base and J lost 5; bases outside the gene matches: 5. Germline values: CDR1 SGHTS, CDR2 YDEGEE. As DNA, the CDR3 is TGTGCCAGCAGCTTGAGCAGCGGGGGACACAATGAGCAGTTCTTC. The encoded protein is CASSLSSGGHNEQFF.

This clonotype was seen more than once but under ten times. The CDR3 DNA is TGTGCCAGTAGTCCTGAAGAGGGTAGAGATACGCAGTATTTT. Translating it yields CASSPEEGRDTQYF. V gene TRBV19 combines with J gene TRBJ2-3; TRBD2 might be the D (5 bases). Germline lookup yields CDR1 LNHDA and CDR2 SQIVND (reference sequence). CDR3 length equals 14 residues. The V and J ends lost 5 bases and 5 bases respectively, with 14 bases between them.

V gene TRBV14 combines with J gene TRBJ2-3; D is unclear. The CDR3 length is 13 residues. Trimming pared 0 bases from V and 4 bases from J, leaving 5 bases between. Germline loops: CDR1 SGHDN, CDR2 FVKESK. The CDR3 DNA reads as TGTGCCAGCAGCCAAGATCTGGCAGATACGCAGTATTTT. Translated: CASSQDLADTQYF.

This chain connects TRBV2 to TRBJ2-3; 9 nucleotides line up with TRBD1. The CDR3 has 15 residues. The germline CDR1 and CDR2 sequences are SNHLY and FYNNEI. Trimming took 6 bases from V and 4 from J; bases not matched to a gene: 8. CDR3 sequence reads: CASSDLGTGPDTQYF. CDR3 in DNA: TGTGCCAGCAGCGATTTAGGGACAGGGCCAGATACGCAGTATTTT.

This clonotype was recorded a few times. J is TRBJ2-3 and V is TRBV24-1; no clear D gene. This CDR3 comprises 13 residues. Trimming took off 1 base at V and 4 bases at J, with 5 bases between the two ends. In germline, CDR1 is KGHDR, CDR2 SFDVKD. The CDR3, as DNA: TGTGCCACCAGTGATTTCGCGTCAGATACGCAGTATTTT. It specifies CATSDFASDTQYF.

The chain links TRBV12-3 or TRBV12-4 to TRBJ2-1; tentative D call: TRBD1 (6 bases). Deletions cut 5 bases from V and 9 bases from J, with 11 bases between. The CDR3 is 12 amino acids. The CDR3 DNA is TGTGCCAGCAGTCCCAGGGGAAGTGAGCAGTTCTTC. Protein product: CASSPRGSEQFF.